The 18 T cell receptor beta chains below all came from one sample that was sequenced in a study of CD8+CD57+ T cells in acquired aplastic anemia. For CDR3 and TCR beta VDJ profiling, genomic DNA was the template used. TCRdb re-derived calls from the reads in MiXCR, one entry per CDR3 protein. Of under 350,000 distinct CDR3 sequences in the sample, 56% were seen once. Patients selected for sequencing had displayed CD8+CD57+ cell expansion by flow cytometry. The specimen sequenced was sorted CD4+, CD8+, or CD8+CD57+ T cells (not recorded which) from PBMCs. These receptors were collected from a human donor with aplastic anemia.

The chain recombines TRBV3-1 with TRBJ2-3, with 9 nucleotides matching TRBD2. This CDR3 comprises 17 residues. Germline V gene data show CDR1 as LGHDT and CDR2 as YNNKEL (reference sequence). V was pared by 1 base and J by 2 bases, with 7 bases of the junction left unmatched. The CDR3 region has the DNA TGTGCCAGCAGCCAAGGGGTAGCGGGAGCTCTCACAGATACGCAGTATTTT. This encodes CASSQGVAGALTDTQYF.

In its sample, this clonotype was seen many times. V usage is TRBV12-3 or TRBV12-4 and J usage is TRBJ1-1, with D possibly matching TRBD1 (5 bases). Trimming removed 3 bases from V and 0 bases from J, with 11 bases in between. The CDR3 runs 15 residues. The DNA for the CDR3 is TGTGCCAGCAGTTTGGGAGGGGTCATGAACACTGAAGCTTTCTTT. Amino acid sequence: CASSLGGVMNTEAFF.

CDR3 in DNA: TGTGCCAGCAGTGGAGAGGTGTATGGCTACACCTTC. Translation: CASSGEVYGYTF. This rearrangement joins TRBV2 to TRBJ1-2; no clear D. Germline CDR1 is SNHLY and CDR2 is FYNNEI. V was cut by 4 bases and J by 5 bases, with 8 bases left in between. CDR3 size: 12 residues.

This clonotype has just one count. V and J are TRBV4-1 and TRBJ1-2; D is perhaps TRBD1 (5 bases). Trimming stripped 0 bases from V and 7 bases from J, with 12 bases between. The CDR3 is 14 amino acids. From germline, CDR1 is MGHRA and CDR2 YSYEKL. Here the CDR3 reads CASSQDQGGGGYTF. In DNA, the CDR3 is TGCGCCAGCAGCCAAGACCAGGGCGGCGGTGGCTACACCTTC.

This clonotype was observed at least ten times. The CDR3 DNA is TGTGCCAGCAGTGAGCTGAAAGGGTCTGAAGCTTTCTTT. This encodes CASSELKGSEAFF. The V gene is TRBV6-4, the J gene TRBJ1-1; D gene ambiguous. The V end was cut by 3 bases, the J end by 6 bases, with 11 bases between. CDR1 is MRHNA, CDR2 SNTAGT, per germline. The CDR3 totals 13 residues.

To note about this clonotype: A junction end diverges from the germline sequence, so it may reflect a read error. The rearrangement joins TRBV7-9 to TRBJ2-1; 12 bases are a match to TRBD2. There are 16 residues in the CDR3. Germline V lookup: CDR1 SEHNR, CDR2 FQNEAQ (reference sequence). The CDR3 sequence is CASSLRLAGGNNEQFF. In DNA, the CDR3 is TGCGCCAGCAGCTTACGGCTAGCGGGGGGGAACAATGAGCAGTTCTTC.

This clonotype was detected a few times. V and J are TRBV20-1 and TRBJ2-1, with 9 positions matching TRBD2. Per germline, CDR1 DFQATT and CDR2 SNEGSKA (reference sequence). V was clipped by 0 bases and J by 4 bases; unmatched bases: 13. CDR3 length: 18 amino acids. CDR3 amino acids: CSARDLGAGGPHYNEQFF. The CDR3, as DNA: TGCAGTGCTAGAGATCTGGGGGCGGGAGGGCCACATTACAATGAGCAGTTCTTC.

The chain uses TRBV29-1 and TRBJ1-2; D may be TRBD1 (6 bases). Germline V CDR1 and CDR2: SQVTM, ANQGSEA. V dropped 3 bases and J dropped 6 bases, with 14 bases sitting between them. The CDR3 is 13 residues long. CDR3 region: CSVEGPNRDGYTF. The CDR3 region has the DNA TGCAGCGTTGAGGGGCCAAACAGGGATGGCTACACCTTC. Combining the CDR3 with reference TRBV29-1 and TRBJ1-2 gives the whole variable domain SAVISQKPSRDICQRGTSLTIQCQVDSQVTMMFWYRQQPGQSLTLIATANQGSEATYESGFVIDKFPISRPNLTFSTLTVSNMSPEDSSIYLCSVEGPNRDGYTFGSGTRLTVV.

The chain carries TRBV7-6 and TRBJ2-5, with unresolved D. The length of the CDR3 is 13 residues. V dropped 7 bases and J dropped 5 bases, with 14 bases sitting between them. Germline CDR1 is SGHVS and CDR2 is FNYEAQ. CDR3 nucleotide sequence: TGTGCCAGCATTCGGGCCAGGAGTGAGACCCAGTACTTC. Its translation is CASIRARSETQYF.

This clonotype came up many times. This chain uses TRBV6-5 with TRBJ1-4; D is undetermined. The CDR3 contains 16 residues. The germline CDR1 and CDR2 sequences are MNHEY and SVGAGI. V lost 3 bases to trimming and J lost 0 bases, with 11 bases between them. The CDR3 loop reads CASSYGQLATNEKLFF. CDR3 in DNA: TGTGCCAGCAGTTATGGGCAGCTCGCAACTAATGAAAAACTGTTTTTT.

This clonotype was picked up one time. The gene calls are TRBV2 and TRBJ1-2; D is possibly TRBD1 (5 bases). This CDR3 is 15 amino acids long. V gave up 5 bases and J gave up 3 bases, with 16 bases separating them. Germline V lookup: CDR1 SNHLY, CDR2 FYNNEI. CDR3 loop: CASSKLQVRDYGYTF. The CDR3 region has the DNA TGTGCCAGCAGTAAACTACAGGTACGAGACTATGGCTACACCTTC.

On this clonotype: The junction departs from the called germline gene at one end, perhaps through a read error. V is TRBV20-1 and J is TRBJ2-7, with D possibly TRBD2 on 6 matching bases. The germline V gene has CDR1 DFQATT and CDR2 SNEGSKA (reference sequence). This CDR3 contains 14 residues. The DNA of the CDR3 is TGCAGTGCTCGAGAGACTAGGGGCGCCTACGAGCAGTACTTC. It encodes CSARETRGAYEQYF.

In its sample, this clonotype was seen once. The rearrangement uses TRBV2 and TRBJ2-7; TRBD2 agrees at 7 bases. V was pared by 3 bases and J by 0 bases, with 8 bases of the junction left unmatched. In germline, CDR1 is SNHLY, CDR2 FYNNEI. The CDR3 covers 16 residues. CDR3 sequence reads: CASSDRDYSSSYEQYF. CDR3 DNA: TGTGCCAGCAGTGATAGGGACTACTCGAGCTCCTACGAGCAGTACTTC.

The chain joins TRBV11-1 to TRBJ2-7; D is ambiguous. This CDR3 is built from 14 residues. Trimming took off 4 bases at V and 5 bases at J, with 15 bases between the two ends. The V gene's germline CDR1 is SGHAT and CDR2 FQDESV (reference sequence). In DNA form, the CDR3 reads TGTGCCAGCAGCTCCATAGTAGGTGGGGACGAGCAGTACTTC. It specifies CASSSIVGGDEQYF.

This clonotype has only a few counts. Compared with germline, one end of the junction differs, possibly owing to a read error. The chain uses TRBV7-9 and TRBJ2-5; D tentatively reads TRBD1 or TRBD2 (5 bases each). Germline CDR1 reads SEHNR; CDR2 reads FQNEAQ (reference sequence). The CDR3 sequence is 13 residues long. DNA for the CDR3: TGTGCCAGCAGATCGACAGTCCAGAGGACTTGTGGCTTC. Translated: CASRSTVQRTCGF.

The chain couples TRBV7-3 to TRBJ2-2; 11 bases are a match to TRBD2. CDR3 length: 15 amino acids. The germline V gene encodes CDR1 SGHTA and CDR2 FQGTGA. V gave up 5 bases and J gave up 4 bases; unmatched junction bases: 3. DNA for the CDR3: TGTGCCAGCAGCCGACTAGCGGGACGCACCGGGGAGCTGTTTTTT. This sequence encodes CASSRLAGRTGELFF.

Worth noting for this clonotype: The CDR3 does not close with the conserved phenylalanine or tryptophan, likely indicating a read error. The chain couples TRBV12-3 or TRBV12-4 to TRBJ1-2, with D possibly TRBD1 on 5 matching bases. The ends were cut back, 6 bases at V and 7 bases at J, with 12 bases in the middle. The length of the CDR3 is 12 residues. The CDR3 is CASSLGGGGYTL. CDR3 nucleotides: TGTGCCAGCAGCCTAGGCGGGGGTGGCTACACCCTC.

The chain has TRBV2 and TRBJ2-6; the D call may be TRBD1 or TRBD2 (5 bases each). Germline CDR1 is SNHLY and CDR2 is FYNNEI. Trimming took 5 bases from V and 18 from J, leaving 23 bases between them. The CDR3 is made up of 14 amino acids. CDR3 residues: CASSTRTGANAPTF. In DNA form, the CDR3 reads TGTGCCAGCAGTACACGGACTGGGGCCAACGCCCCGACTTTC.